The entry that follows covers one TCR beta chain sequence. Primers included in the PCR were 60 Vbeta and 13 Jbeta primers. Clones were read by immunoSEQ multiplex PCR, and TCRdb kept only the in-frame ones, dropping some. The repertoire consists of roughly 100,000 clones, with 79% occurring once and the leading ten covering more than 2.5%. This sample stems from a study of cytomegalovirus exposure and HLA in healthy donors. This CDR3 has 12 amino acids. Germline lookup yields CDR1 SGHRS and CDR2 YFSETQ. The ends were cut back, 3 bases at V and 6 bases at J, with 9 bases in the middle. The rearrangement uses TRBV5-1 and TRBJ1-2; D unresolved. Sequenced: PBMCs. The origin of this receptor is a male donor in good health and CMV-seropositive. The CDR3 DNA follows: TGCGCCAGCAGCTACCCGGGGAATGGCTACACCTTC. Translating it yields CASSYPGNGYTF.